Listed below are T cell receptor beta chains from one sample, sequenced in a study of CD8 T cell repertoires and HIV-1 epitope variants. Antigens for these TCRs are unknown. The protocol was immunoSEQ multiplex PCR, while the TCRdb copy is restricted to in-frame clones and leaves out a portion. This sample has a few thousand clones, with over 60% found just once. The material sequenced was cultured CD8+ T cells derived from PBMCs. The source of these receptors is a male donor with HIV. The CDR3 runs from the conserved cysteine through the conserved F or W. Each record gives: D gene, J gene, V gene, clone size, CDR3 protein, CDR3 DNA. A D gene is named only where the DNA matches it firmly. Clone size is shown for a subset of rows, as once, few, many or a class of expanded clone.

d_call: -; j_call: TRBJ2-1; v_call: TRBV29-1; clone_size: few; cdr3_aa: CSVEDVFGGASYNEQFF; cdr3_nt: TGCAGCGTTGAAGATGTTTTCGGGGGTGCGTCCTACAATGAGCAGTTCTTC
d_call: -; j_call: TRBJ1-1; v_call: TRBV5-5; clone_size: -; cdr3_aa: CASSLTHRGPEEAFF; cdr3_nt: TGTGCCAGCAGCTTGACCCACAGAGGGCCTGAAGAAGCTTTCTTT
d_call: TRBD1; j_call: TRBJ1-4; v_call: TRBV28; clone_size: -; cdr3_aa: CASESGQGVAEKLFF; cdr3_nt: TGTGCCAGCGAAAGTGGTCAGGGGGTGGCTGAAAAACTGTTTTTT
d_call: -; j_call: TRBJ2-7; v_call: TRBV16; clone_size: -; cdr3_aa: CASSLGRVDEQYF; cdr3_nt: TGTGCCAGCAGCCTAGGCAGGGTCGACGAGCAGTACTTC
d_call: TRBD1; j_call: TRBJ2-7; v_call: TRBV19; clone_size: few; cdr3_aa: CASSVTGGGYEQYF; cdr3_nt: TGTGCCAGTAGTGTGACAGGGGGCGGGTACGAGCAGTACTTC
d_call: -; j_call: TRBJ2-7; v_call: TRBV10-2; clone_size: -; cdr3_aa: CASAPGSLWDEQYF; cdr3_nt: TGCGCCAGCGCCCCAGGCAGCCTTTGGGACGAGCAGTACTTC
d_call: -; j_call: TRBJ1-5; v_call: TRBV27; clone_size: -; cdr3_aa: CASSLSGNQPQHF; cdr3_nt: TGTGCCAGCAGTTTATCCGGGAATCAGCCCCAGCATTTT
d_call: -; j_call: TRBJ2-5; v_call: TRBV2; clone_size: -; cdr3_aa: CASSDFGRQETQYF; cdr3_nt: TGTGCCAGCAGTGATTTCGGGAGACAAGAGACCCAGTACTTC
d_call: -; j_call: TRBJ2-2; v_call: TRBV5-4; clone_size: -; cdr3_aa: CASSLAETPGELFF; cdr3_nt: TGTGCCAGCAGCTTGGCCGAGACTCCCGGGGAGCTGTTTTTT
d_call: -; j_call: TRBJ2-2; v_call: TRBV7-6; clone_size: -; cdr3_aa: CASTHLGPGELFF; cdr3_nt: TGTGCCAGCACCCACCTGGGGCCCGGGGAGCTGTTTTTT
d_call: TRBD1; j_call: TRBJ2-7; v_call: TRBV4-3; clone_size: -; cdr3_aa: CASSLSDRGEREQYF; cdr3_nt: TGCGCCAGCAGCCTATCCGACAGGGGGGAACGCGAGCAGTACTTC
d_call: TRBD2; j_call: TRBJ2-5; v_call: TRBV5-4; clone_size: -; cdr3_aa: CASSDGTNQETQYF; cdr3_nt: TGTGCCAGCAGCGATGGGACTAACCAAGAGACCCAGTACTTC
d_call: -; j_call: TRBJ2-7; v_call: TRBV10-3; clone_size: once; cdr3_aa: CAISEAGSSYEQYF; cdr3_nt: TGTGCCATCAGTGAGGCAGGGAGCTCGTACGAGCAGTACTTC
d_call: TRBD1; j_call: TRBJ2-7; v_call: TRBV13; clone_size: -; cdr3_aa: CASSLGDRDYEQYF; cdr3_nt: TGTGCCAGCAGCTTAGGAGACAGGGACTACGAGCAGTACTTC
d_call: TRBD1; j_call: TRBJ2-4; v_call: TRBV2; clone_size: -; cdr3_aa: CASSEWDRGENIQYF; cdr3_nt: TGTGCCAGCAGTGAATGGGACAGGGGGGAAAACATTCAGTACTTC
d_call: TRBD2; j_call: TRBJ2-7; v_call: TRBV4-3; clone_size: -; cdr3_aa: CASSQDTGGRSYEQYF; cdr3_nt: TGCGCCAGCAGCCAAGATACCGGGGGGAGGTCCTACGAGCAGTACTTC
d_call: -; j_call: TRBJ1-5; v_call: TRBV10-2; clone_size: -; cdr3_aa: CASSEGVGQPQHF; cdr3_nt: TGCGCCAGCAGTGAGGGAGTGGGACAGCCCCAGCATTTT
d_call: -; j_call: TRBJ2-3; v_call: TRBV7-2; clone_size: -; cdr3_aa: CASSPTRAATDTQYF; cdr3_nt: TGTGCCAGCAGCCCCACTAGGGCTGCCACAGATACGCAGTATTTT
d_call: -; j_call: TRBJ2-7; v_call: TRBV2; clone_size: -; cdr3_aa: CASSSDVSAYEQYF; cdr3_nt: TGTGCCAGCAGTTCAGATGTCTCGGCCTACGAGCAGTACTTC
d_call: -; j_call: TRBJ2-7; v_call: TRBV28; clone_size: -; cdr3_aa: CASSWIDSPYEQYF; cdr3_nt: TGTGCCAGCAGTTGGATAGACAGTCCCTACGAGCAGTACTTC
d_call: -; j_call: TRBJ1-2; v_call: TRBV27; clone_size: few; cdr3_aa: CASSLGQGRYGYTF; cdr3_nt: TGTGCCAGCAGTTTAGGGCAGGGGAGGTATGGCTACACCTTC
d_call: TRBD1; j_call: TRBJ2-1; v_call: TRBV4-3; clone_size: -; cdr3_aa: CASSRTGGAYNEQFF; cdr3_nt: TGCGCCAGCAGCCGGACAGGGGGGGCCTACAATGAGCAGTTCTTC
d_call: -; j_call: TRBJ1-5; v_call: TRBV27; clone_size: -; cdr3_aa: CASSLGDNQPQHF; cdr3_nt: TGTGCCAGCAGTTTAGGGGACAATCAGCCCCAGCATTTT
d_call: -; j_call: TRBJ2-7; v_call: TRBV10-1; clone_size: -; cdr3_aa: CASSAGDNSYEQYF; cdr3_nt: TGCGCCAGCAGCGCGGGGGACAACTCCTACGAGCAGTACTTC